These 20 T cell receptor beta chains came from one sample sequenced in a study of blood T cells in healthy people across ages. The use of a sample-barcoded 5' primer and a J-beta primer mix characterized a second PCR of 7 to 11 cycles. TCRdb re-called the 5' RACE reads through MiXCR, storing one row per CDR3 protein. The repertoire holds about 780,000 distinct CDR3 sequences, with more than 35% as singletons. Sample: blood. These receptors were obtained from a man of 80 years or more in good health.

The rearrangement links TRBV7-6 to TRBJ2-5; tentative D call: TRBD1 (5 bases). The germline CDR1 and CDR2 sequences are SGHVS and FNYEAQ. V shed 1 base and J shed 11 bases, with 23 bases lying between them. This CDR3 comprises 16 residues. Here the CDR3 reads CASSLVQGFTNNEQYF. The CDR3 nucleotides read TGTGCCAGCAGCTTAGTCCAGGGTTTCACGAACAATGAGCAGTACTTC.

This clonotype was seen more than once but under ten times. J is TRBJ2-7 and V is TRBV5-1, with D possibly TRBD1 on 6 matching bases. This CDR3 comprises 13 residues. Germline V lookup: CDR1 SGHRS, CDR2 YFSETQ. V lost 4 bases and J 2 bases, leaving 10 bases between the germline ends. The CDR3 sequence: CASSQGRPYEQYF. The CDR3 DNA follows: TGCGCCAGCAGCCAGGGGCGTCCCTACGAGCAGTACTTC.

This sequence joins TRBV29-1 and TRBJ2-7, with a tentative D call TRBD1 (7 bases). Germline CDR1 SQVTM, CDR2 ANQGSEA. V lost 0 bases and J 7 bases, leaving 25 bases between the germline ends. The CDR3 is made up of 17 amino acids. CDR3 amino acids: CSVEEFPGGRSYNEQYF. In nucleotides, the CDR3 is TGCAGCGTTGAAGAGTTCCCAGGGGGGCGCTCCTACAATGAGCAGTACTTC.

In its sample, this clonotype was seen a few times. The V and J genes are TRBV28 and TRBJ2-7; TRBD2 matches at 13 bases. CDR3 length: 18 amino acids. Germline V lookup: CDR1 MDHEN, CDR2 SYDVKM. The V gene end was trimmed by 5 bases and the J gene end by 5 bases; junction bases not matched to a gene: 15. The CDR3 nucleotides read TGTGCCAGCAGTCCCTCGGGGAGACTAGCGGGAGGTGGCGACGAGCAGTACTTC. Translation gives CASSPSGRLAGGGDEQYF.

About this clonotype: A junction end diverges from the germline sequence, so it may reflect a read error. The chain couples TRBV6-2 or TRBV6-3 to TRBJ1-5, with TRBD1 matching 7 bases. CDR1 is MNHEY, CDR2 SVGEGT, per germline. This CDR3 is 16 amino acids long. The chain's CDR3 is CANSYRRQGNNQPQHF. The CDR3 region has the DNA TGTGCCAACAGTTACCGCCGACAGGGCAATAATCAGCCCCAGCATTTT.

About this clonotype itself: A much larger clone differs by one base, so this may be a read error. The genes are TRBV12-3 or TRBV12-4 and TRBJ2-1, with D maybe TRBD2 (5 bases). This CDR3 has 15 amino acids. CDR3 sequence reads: CASSPQSGNYNERFF. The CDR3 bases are TGTGCCAGCAGCCCTCAGAGCGGAAATTACAATGAGCGGTTCTTC.

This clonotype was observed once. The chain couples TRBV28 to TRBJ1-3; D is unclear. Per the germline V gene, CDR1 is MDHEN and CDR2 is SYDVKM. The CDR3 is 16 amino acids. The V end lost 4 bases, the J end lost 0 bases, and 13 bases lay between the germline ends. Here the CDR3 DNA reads TGTGCCAGCAGTTCCCCGGGAGGCCACTCTGGAAACACCATATATTTT. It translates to CASSSPGGHSGNTIYF.

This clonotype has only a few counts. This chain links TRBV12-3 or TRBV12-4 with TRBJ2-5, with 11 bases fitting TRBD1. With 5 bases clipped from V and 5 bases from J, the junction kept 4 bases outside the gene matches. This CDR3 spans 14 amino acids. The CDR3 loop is CASSMDRGQETQYF. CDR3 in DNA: TGTGCCAGCAGTATGGACAGGGGGCAGGAGACCCAGTACTTC.

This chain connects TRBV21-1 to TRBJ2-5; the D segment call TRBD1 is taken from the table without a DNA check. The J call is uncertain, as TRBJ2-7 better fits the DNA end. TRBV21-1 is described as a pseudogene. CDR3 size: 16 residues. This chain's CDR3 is CASSKGPGTVECEQYF. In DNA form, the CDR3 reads TGTGCCAGCAGCAAAGGTCCTGGGACGGTAGAATGCGAGCAGTACTTC.

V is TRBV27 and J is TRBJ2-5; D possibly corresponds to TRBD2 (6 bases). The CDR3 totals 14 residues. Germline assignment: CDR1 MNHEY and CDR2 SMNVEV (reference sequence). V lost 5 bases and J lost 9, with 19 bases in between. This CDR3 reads CASSPPGLPSAQYF. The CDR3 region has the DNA TGTGCCAGCAGTCCACCGGGACTGCCTTCGGCCCAGTACTTC.

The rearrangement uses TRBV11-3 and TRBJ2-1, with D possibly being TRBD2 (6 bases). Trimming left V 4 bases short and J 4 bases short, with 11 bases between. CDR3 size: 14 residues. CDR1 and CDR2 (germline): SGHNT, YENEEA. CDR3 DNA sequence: TGTGCCAGCAGCTGGGGCGGGGCTTACAATGAGCAGTTCTTC. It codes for CASSWGGAYNEQFF.

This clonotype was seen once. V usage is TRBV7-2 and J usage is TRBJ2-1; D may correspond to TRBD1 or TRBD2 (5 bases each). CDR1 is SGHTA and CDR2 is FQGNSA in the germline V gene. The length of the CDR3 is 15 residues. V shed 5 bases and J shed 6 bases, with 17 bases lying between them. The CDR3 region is CASSPWGSNGNEQFF. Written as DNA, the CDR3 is TGTGCCAGCAGCCCATGGGGGAGTAACGGCAATGAGCAGTTCTTC.

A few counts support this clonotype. This CDR3 reads CASGGTSGKDTQYF. The CDR3, as DNA: TGTGCCAGCGGAGGGACTAGCGGGAAAGATACGCAGTATTTT. The chain is built from TRBV14 and TRBJ2-3; TRBD2 aligns across 13 bases. The germline V gene has CDR1 SGHDN and CDR2 FVKESK. There are 14 residues in the CDR3. J gave up 5 bases and V 8 bases, and 4 bases lay outside the gene matches.

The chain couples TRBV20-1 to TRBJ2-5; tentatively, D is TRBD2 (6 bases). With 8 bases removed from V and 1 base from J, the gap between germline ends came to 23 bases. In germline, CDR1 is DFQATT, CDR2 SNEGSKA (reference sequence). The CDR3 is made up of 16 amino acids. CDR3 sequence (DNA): TGCAGTACAGAGCTTAGCGGAACAGTACTCCAAGAGACCCAGTACTTC. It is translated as CSTELSGTVLQETQYF.

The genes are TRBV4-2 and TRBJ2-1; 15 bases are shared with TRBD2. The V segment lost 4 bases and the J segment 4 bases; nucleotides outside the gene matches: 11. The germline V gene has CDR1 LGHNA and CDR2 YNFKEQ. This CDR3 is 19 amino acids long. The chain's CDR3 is CASSPTGLAGGSSYNEQFF. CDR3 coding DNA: TGTGCCAGCAGCCCCACAGGACTAGCGGGAGGGTCATCTTACAATGAGCAGTTCTTC.

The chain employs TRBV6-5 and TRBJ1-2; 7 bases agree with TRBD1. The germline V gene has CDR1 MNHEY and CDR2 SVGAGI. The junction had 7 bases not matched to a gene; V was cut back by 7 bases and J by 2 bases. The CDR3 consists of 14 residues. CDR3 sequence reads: CASIGGRGNYGYTF. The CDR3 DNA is TGTGCCAGCATAGGGGGCAGAGGAAACTATGGCTACACCTTC.

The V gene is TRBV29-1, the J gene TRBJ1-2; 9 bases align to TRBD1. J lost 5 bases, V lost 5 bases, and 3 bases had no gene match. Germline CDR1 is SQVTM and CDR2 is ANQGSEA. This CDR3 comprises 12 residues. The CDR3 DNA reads TGCAGCGTTACCGGGACAGGGTATGGCTACACCTTC. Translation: CSVTGTGYGYTF.

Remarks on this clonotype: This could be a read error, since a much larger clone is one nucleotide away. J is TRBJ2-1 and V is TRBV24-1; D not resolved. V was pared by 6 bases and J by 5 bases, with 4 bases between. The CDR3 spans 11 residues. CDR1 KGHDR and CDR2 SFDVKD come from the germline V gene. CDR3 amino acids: CATSRNNEQFF. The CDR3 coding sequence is TGTGCCACCAGTCGAAACAATGAGCAGTTCTTC.

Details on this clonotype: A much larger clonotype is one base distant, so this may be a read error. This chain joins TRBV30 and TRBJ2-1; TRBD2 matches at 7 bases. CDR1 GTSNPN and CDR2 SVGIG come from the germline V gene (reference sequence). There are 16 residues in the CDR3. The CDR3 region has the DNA TGTGCCTGGAGTGTAATGGCGGGAGTCTCCTGCAATGAGCAGTTCTTC. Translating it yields CAWSVMAGVSCNEQFF.

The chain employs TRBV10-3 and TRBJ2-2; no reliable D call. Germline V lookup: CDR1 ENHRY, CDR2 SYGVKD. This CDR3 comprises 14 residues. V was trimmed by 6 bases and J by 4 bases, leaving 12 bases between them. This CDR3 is CAIRDHRPTGELFF. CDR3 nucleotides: TGTGCCATCAGAGATCATAGACCCACCGGGGAGCTGTTTTTT.